What follows are 25 T cell receptor beta chains derived from one specimen sequenced in a study of T cells in Graves' hyperthyroidism and ophthalmopathy. TCR beta CDR3 regions were amplified from RNA. The primer set for the first-round RT-PCR of the TCR CDR3 was HTBI. TCRdb re-called the multiplex PCR reads through MiXCR, storing one row per CDR3 protein. The sample records around 200,000 distinct CDR3 sequences, about 17% being singletons. The sample taken for sequencing was blood. The source is a man in his forties with Graves' hyperthyroidism.

This clonotype was seen at least ten times. The rearrangement links TRBV5-1 to TRBJ2-7; 7 bases agree with TRBD1. CDR3 length: 14 residues. With V trimmed by 3 bases and J by 3 bases, 6 bases remained unmatched. Germline V gene sequence: CDR1 SGHRS, CDR2 YFSETQ. The CDR3 here is CASSSGTGDYEQYF. CDR3 sequence (DNA): TGCGCCAGCAGCTCCGGAACAGGGGACTACGAGCAGTACTTC. The full variable domain, completed using reference TRBV5-1 and TRBJ2-7, is KAGVTQTPRYLIKTRGQQVTLSCSPISGHRSVSWYQQTPGQGLQFLFEYFSETQRNKGNFPGRFSGRQFSNSRSEMNVSTLELGDSALYLCASSSGTGDYEQYFGPGTRLTVT.

This clonotype was seen repeatedly, ten times or more. The chain joins TRBV6-2 or TRBV6-3 to TRBJ1-6; 7 nucleotides agree with TRBD1. The CDR3 has 14 residues. CDR1 and CDR2 from the germline V gene are MNHEY and SVGEGT. The V gene end was trimmed by 4 bases and the J gene end by 15 bases; junction bases not matched to a gene: 12. This CDR3 is CASSWRTGKVRLHF. CDR3 coding DNA: TGTGCCAGCAGTTGGCGGACAGGAAAGGTTCGCCTCCACTTT.

This clonotype was counted at least ten times. The DNA for the CDR3 is TGCAGCGTTAGCCGGGACAGGGGTTACAATGAGCAGTTCTTC. Protein sequence: CSVSRDRGYNEQFF. The V gene is TRBV29-1, the J gene TRBJ2-1; 10 positions agree with TRBD1. The V gene's germline CDR1 is SQVTM and CDR2 ANQGSEA. The length of the CDR3 is 14 residues. The junction had 5 bases not matched to a gene; V was cut back by 5 bases and J by 4 bases.

This clonotype was seen at least ten times. V is TRBV7-2 and J is TRBJ1-1; no reliable D call. Germline V lookup: CDR1 SGHTA, CDR2 FQGNSA. The CDR3 runs to 13 residues. Between the trimmed V and J ends, which lost 0 bases and 3 bases, there was a span of 5 bases. CDR3 protein: CASSLAGDTEAFF. CDR3 coding DNA: TGTGCCAGCAGCTTAGCCGGGGACACTGAAGCTTTCTTT.

This clonotype has only a few counts. The chain recombines TRBV9 with TRBJ2-7; tentative D call: TRBD1 (6 bases). The germline V and J ends were trimmed by 4 bases and 0 bases, with 14 bases remaining between them. CDR3 size: 15 residues. From germline, CDR1 is SGDLS and CDR2 YYNGEE. The DNA of the CDR3 is TGTGCCAGCAGCTCCGGACAGACCTCCTCCTACGAGCAGTACTTC. It is translated as CASSSGQTSSYEQYF.

This clonotype was observed many times. The chain uses TRBV6-5 and TRBJ2-5; the D gene is possibly TRBD2 (7 bases). The CDR3 contains 14 residues. The V end lost 2 bases, the J end lost 5 bases, and 12 bases lay between the germline ends. Germline V gene data show CDR1 as MNHEY and CDR2 as SVGAGI. This chain's CDR3 is CASSYGGARETQYF. CDR3 nucleotide sequence: TGTGCCAGCAGTTACGGGGGGGCCCGGGAGACCCAGTACTTC.

The chain uses TRBV7-8 and TRBJ1-4; D is unclear. Germline assignment: CDR1 SGHVS and CDR2 FQNEAQ. CDR3 length: 16 amino acids. Trimming shortened V by 1 base and J by 0 bases, and 9 bases separated the two germline ends. CDR3 DNA sequence: TGTGCCAGCAGCTTAGTTGGCGGGACAACTAATGAAAAACTGTTTTTT. This codes for CASSLVGGTTNEKLFF. Together with reference TRBV7-8 and TRBJ1-4, the CDR3 gives the full variable domain: GAGVSQSPRYKVAKRGQDVALRCDPISGHVSLFWYQQALGQGPEFLTYFQNEAQLDKSGLPSDRFFAERPEGSVSTLKIQRTQQEDSAVYLCASSLVGGTTNEKLFFGSGTQLSVL.

This clonotype was observed a handful of times. The V call is TRBV12-3 or TRBV12-4, the J call TRBJ2-7; 11 bases are a match to TRBD2. Trimming removed 6 bases from V and 3 bases from J; junction bases left unmatched: 7. There are 15 residues in the CDR3. As DNA, the CDR3 is TGTGCCAGCAGCCTTACTAGCGGGGGAAACTACGAGCAGTACTTC. This gives the protein CASSLTSGGNYEQYF.

This clonotype showed up many times. The chain has TRBV11-2 and TRBJ2-7; the D gene is possibly TRBD2 (6 bases). Germline CDR1 is SGHAT and CDR2 is FQNNGV. Trimming removed 5 bases from V and 2 bases from J, with 16 bases in between. The CDR3 covers 15 residues. CDR3 DNA sequence: TGTGCCAGCAGCCGTGCGGGACCGTCGACCTACGAGCAGTACTTC. Encoded protein: CASSRAGPSTYEQYF.

This clonotype occurred many times. The rearrangement uses TRBV6-2 or TRBV6-3 and TRBJ2-6; D gene unclear. The CDR3 loop spans 17 amino acids. The germline gives CDR1 MNHEY, CDR2 SVGEGT. Between the trimmed V and J ends, which lost 2 bases and 0 bases, there was a span of 11 bases. In DNA form, the CDR3 reads TGTGCCAGCAGTTACCCCATCCGAAACTCTGGGGCCAACGTCCTGACTTTC. Encoded protein: CASSYPIRNSGANVLTF.

This clonotype came up many times. J is TRBJ2-1 and V is TRBV2; D is possibly TRBD1 (6 bases). The CDR3 is 15 amino acids. The germline gives CDR1 SNHLY, CDR2 FYNNEI. Deletions cut 6 bases from V and 0 bases from J, with 12 bases between. The CDR3 DNA reads as TGTGCCAGCAGACTACAGGGAAGCTCCTACAATGAGCAGTTCTTC. Translated, it gives CASRLQGSSYNEQFF.

This chain connects TRBV7-9 to TRBJ1-6; a possible D gene is TRBD1 (5 bases). This CDR3 spans 15 amino acids. Germline CDR1 SEHNR, CDR2 FQNEAQ (reference sequence). The germline V and J ends were trimmed by 4 bases and 6 bases, with 13 bases remaining between them. DNA for the CDR3: TGTGCCAGCAGCTGGGGGGGGGGGGGTAATTCACCCCTCCACTTT. Amino acids: CASSWGGGGNSPLHF.

The chain employs TRBV19 and TRBJ2-4, with D possibly matching TRBD2 (5 bases). The CDR3 is 15 residues long. Germline V lookup: CDR1 LNHDA, CDR2 SQIVND (reference sequence). Trimming stripped 1 base from V and 11 bases from J, with 18 bases between. The CDR3 DNA reads TGTGCCAGTAGTATAGGGAGCAGTGCGGGTAAGGTTCAGTACTTC. Its translation is CASSIGSSAGKVQYF.

This clonotype was found many times. The rearrangement uses TRBV3-1 and TRBJ1-6; D remains unclear. This CDR3 spans 12 amino acids. Trimming stripped 2 bases from V and 7 bases from J, with 3 bases between. CDR1 and CDR2 from the germline V gene are LGHDT and YNNKEL (reference sequence). The CDR3 is CASSQPNSPLHF. In DNA form, the CDR3 reads TGTGCCAGCAGCCAACCGAATTCACCCCTCCACTTT. Full variable domain (rest looked up from reference TRBV3-1 and TRBJ1-6): DTAVSQTPKYLVTQMGNDKSIKCEQNLGHDTMYWYKQDSKKFLKIMFSYNNKELIINETVPNRFSPKSPDKAHLNLHINSLELGDSAVYFCASSQPNSPLHFGNGTRLTVT.

This clonotype appeared many times. This rearrangement joins TRBV7-2 to TRBJ1-1, with D possibly TRBD1 on 5 matching bases. Trimming pared 3 bases from V and 4 bases from J, leaving 12 bases between. The CDR3 length is 14 residues. CDR1 is SGHTA, CDR2 FQGNSA, per germline. CDR3 loop: CASSFWDRGTEAFF. CDR3 bases: TGTGCCAGCAGCTTCTGGGACCGGGGCACTGAAGCTTTCTTT.

This clonotype has at least ten counts. The gene calls are TRBV5-1 and TRBJ2-3; 9 bases fit TRBD1. CDR3 length equals 16 residues. Germline V gene lookup returns CDR1 SGHRS and CDR2 YFSETQ. Unmatched junction bases numbered 7, after V lost 0 bases and J lost 5 bases. DNA of the CDR3: TGCGCCAGCAGCTTGGGGGACAGGGTTGTTGGAGATACGCAGTATTTT. This sequence encodes CASSLGDRVVGDTQYF.

This clonotype was observed many times. The chain couples TRBV15 to TRBJ2-2, with D perhaps TRBD1 (6 bases). Germline V gene sequence: CDR1 LNHNV, CDR2 YYDKDF (reference sequence). The length of the CDR3 is 16 residues. The ends were cut back, 0 bases at V and 0 bases at J, with 8 bases in the middle. The CDR3 DNA follows: TGTGCCACCAGCAGAGATCGGGACACGAACACCGGGGAGCTGTTTTTT. Translation gives CATSRDRDTNTGELFF.

The V gene is TRBV28, the J gene TRBJ2-2; D call uncertain. This CDR3 is built from 13 residues. The V end was cut by 3 bases, the J end by 9 bases, with 11 bases between. CDR1 and CDR2 from the germline V gene are MDHEN and SYDVKM. Here the CDR3 reads CASSFGVGRELFF. The CDR3 nucleotides read TGTGCCAGCAGTTTTGGGGTAGGACGGGAGCTGTTTTTT.

This clonotype was observed many times. The chain has TRBV7-2 and TRBJ2-1; D might be TRBD1 or TRBD2, each matching 6 bases. The CDR3 contains 16 residues. V was cut by 5 bases and J by 0 bases, with 14 bases left in between. Germline CDR1 reads SGHTA; CDR2 reads FQGNSA. The CDR3 nucleotides are TGTGCCAGCAGCGCCGGGGGCAGCTTCTCCTACAATGAGCAGTTCTTC. This codes for CASSAGGSFSYNEQFF.

This clonotype was seen many times. This chain connects TRBV20-1 to TRBJ2-1; 12 nucleotides match TRBD2. V was pared by 3 bases and J by 5 bases, with 5 bases of the junction left unmatched. The CDR3 extends over 15 amino acids. CDR1 and CDR2 (germline): DFQATT, SNEGSKA (reference sequence). The CDR3 nucleotides are TGCAGTGCTAGTTTTCTAGCGGGGGGGAACAATGAGCAGTTCTTC. This sequence encodes CSASFLAGGNNEQFF.

This clonotype was recorded many times. The rearrangement joins TRBV18 to TRBJ2-3, with TRBD2 as a possible D gene (6 bases). Germline assignment: CDR1 KGHSH and CDR2 LQKENI. CDR3 length equals 14 residues. V gave up 5 bases and J gave up 4 bases, with 13 bases separating them. For the CDR3, the DNA is TGTGCCAGCTCAGGAGGGATACGTTCAGATACGCAGTATTTT. As protein: CASSGGIRSDTQYF.

This clonotype was counted between two and nine times. The genes are TRBV7-2 and TRBJ1-5; D is ambiguous. V lost 1 base, J lost 6 bases, and 4 bases lay in between. This CDR3 contains 12 residues. Germline V lookup: CDR1 SGHTA, CDR2 FQGNSA. CDR3 amino acids: CASSLGSQPQHF. The CDR3 DNA follows: TGTGCCAGCAGCTTAGGAAGTCAGCCCCAGCATTTT.

This clonotype was seen repeatedly, ten times or more. This chain joins TRBV7-2 and TRBJ2-1; TRBD2 agrees at 15 bases. Germline lookup yields CDR1 SGHTA and CDR2 FQGNSA. This CDR3 is 18 amino acids long. The V gene end was trimmed by 0 bases and the J gene end by 2 bases; junction bases not matched to a gene: 2. This CDR3 is CASSLARTSGGAYNEQFF. Here the CDR3 DNA reads TGTGCCAGCAGCTTAGCGAGGACTAGCGGGGGGGCCTACAATGAGCAGTTCTTC.

In its sample, this clonotype was seen many times. This chain uses TRBV20-1 with TRBJ2-7; D is possibly TRBD1 or TRBD2 (5 bases each). Trimming pared 2 bases from V and 2 bases from J, leaving 13 bases between. Germline CDR1 is DFQATT and CDR2 is SNEGSKA (reference sequence). The CDR3 loop spans 14 amino acids. This CDR3 is CSARKEGYTYEQYF. CDR3 sequence (DNA): TGCAGTGCTAGAAAAGAGGGGTACACCTACGAGCAGTACTTC.

In this sample, this clonotype turned up many times. This chain links TRBV6-2 or TRBV6-3 with TRBJ2-1; 9 nucleotides match TRBD1. The V segment lost 5 bases and the J segment 8 bases; nucleotides outside the gene matches: 4. The CDR3 spans 13 residues. Per germline, CDR1 MNHEY and CDR2 SVGEGT. CDR3 protein: CASSGQGYDEQFF. Here the CDR3 DNA reads TGTGCCAGCAGTGGACAGGGGTACGATGAGCAGTTCTTC.